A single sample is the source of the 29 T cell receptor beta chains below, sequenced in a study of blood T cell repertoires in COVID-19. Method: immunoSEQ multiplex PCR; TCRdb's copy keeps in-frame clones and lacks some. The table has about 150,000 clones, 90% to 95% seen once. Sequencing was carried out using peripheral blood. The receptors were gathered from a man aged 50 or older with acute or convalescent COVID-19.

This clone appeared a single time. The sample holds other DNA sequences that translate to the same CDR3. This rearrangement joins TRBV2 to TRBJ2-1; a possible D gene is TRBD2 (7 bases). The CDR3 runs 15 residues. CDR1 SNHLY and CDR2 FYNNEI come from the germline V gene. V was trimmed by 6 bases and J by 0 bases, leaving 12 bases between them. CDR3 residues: CASRREGGSYNEQFF. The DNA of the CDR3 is TGTGCCAGCAGGAGGGAGGGGGGCTCCTACAATGAGCAGTTCTTC.

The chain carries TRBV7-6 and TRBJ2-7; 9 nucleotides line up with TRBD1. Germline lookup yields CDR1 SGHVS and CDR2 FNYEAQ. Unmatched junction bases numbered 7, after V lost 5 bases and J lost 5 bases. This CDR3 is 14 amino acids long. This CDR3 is CASSNRDRVDEQYF. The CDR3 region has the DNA TGTGCCAGCAGCAACCGGGACAGGGTTGACGAGCAGTACTTC.

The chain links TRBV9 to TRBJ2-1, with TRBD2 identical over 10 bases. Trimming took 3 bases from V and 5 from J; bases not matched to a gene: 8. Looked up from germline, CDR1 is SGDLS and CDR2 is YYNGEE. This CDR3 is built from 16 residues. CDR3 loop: CASSARLAGVNNEQFF. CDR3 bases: TGTGCCAGCAGCGCCAGGCTAGCGGGGGTAAACAATGAGCAGTTCTTC. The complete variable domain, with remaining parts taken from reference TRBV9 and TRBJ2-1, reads DSGVTQTPKHLITATGQRVTLRCSPRSGDLSVYWYQQSLDQGLQFLIQYYNGEERAKGNILERFSAQQFPDLHSELNLSSLELGDSALYFCASSARLAGVNNEQFFGPGTRLTVL.

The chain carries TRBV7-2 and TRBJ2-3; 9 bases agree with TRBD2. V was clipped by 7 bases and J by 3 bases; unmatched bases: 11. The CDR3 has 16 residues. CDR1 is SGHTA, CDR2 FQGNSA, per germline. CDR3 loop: CASTHRGGGGTDTQYF. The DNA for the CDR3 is TGTGCCAGCACCCATCGGGGCGGGGGGGGAACAGATACGCAGTATTTT. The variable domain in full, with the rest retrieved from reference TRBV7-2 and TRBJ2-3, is GAGVSQSPSNKVTEKGKDVELRCDPISGHTALYWYRQSLGQGLEFLIYFQGNSAPDKSGLPSDRFSAERTGGSVSTLTIQRTQQEDSAVYLCASTHRGGGGTDTQYFGPGTRLTVL.

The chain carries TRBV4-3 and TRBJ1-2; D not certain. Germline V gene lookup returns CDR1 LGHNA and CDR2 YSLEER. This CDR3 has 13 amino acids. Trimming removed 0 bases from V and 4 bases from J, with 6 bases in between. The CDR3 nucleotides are TGCGCCAGCAGCCAAGATTTATTCTATGGCTACACCTTC. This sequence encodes CASSQDLFYGYTF.

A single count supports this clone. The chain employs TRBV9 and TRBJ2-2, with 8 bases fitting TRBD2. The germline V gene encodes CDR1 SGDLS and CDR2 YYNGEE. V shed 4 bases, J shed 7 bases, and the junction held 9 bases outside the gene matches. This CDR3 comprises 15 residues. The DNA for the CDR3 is TGTGCCAGCAGCCCTAGCAGCGGGAGAATCGGGGAGCTGTTTTTT. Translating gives CASSPSSGRIGELFF.

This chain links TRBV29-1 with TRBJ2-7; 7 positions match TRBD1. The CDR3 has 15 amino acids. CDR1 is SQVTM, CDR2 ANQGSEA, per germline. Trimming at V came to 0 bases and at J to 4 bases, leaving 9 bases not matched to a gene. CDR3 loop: CSVEEEGRGIYEQYF. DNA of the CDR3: TGCAGCGTTGAAGAGGAAGGCAGGGGGATTTACGAGCAGTACTTC.

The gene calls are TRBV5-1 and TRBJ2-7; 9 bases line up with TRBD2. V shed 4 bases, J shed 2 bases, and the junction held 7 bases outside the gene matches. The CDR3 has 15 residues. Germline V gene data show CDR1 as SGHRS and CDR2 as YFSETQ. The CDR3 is CASSRTSATPYEQYF. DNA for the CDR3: TGCGCCAGCAGCCGGACTAGCGCGACCCCCTACGAGCAGTACTTC.

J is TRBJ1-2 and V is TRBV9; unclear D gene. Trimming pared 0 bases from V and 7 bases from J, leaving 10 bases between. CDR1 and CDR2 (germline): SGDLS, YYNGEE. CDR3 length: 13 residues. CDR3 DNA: TGTGCCAGCAGCGTAGGCCCAGCGGTTGGCTACACCTTC. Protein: CASSVGPAVGYTF.

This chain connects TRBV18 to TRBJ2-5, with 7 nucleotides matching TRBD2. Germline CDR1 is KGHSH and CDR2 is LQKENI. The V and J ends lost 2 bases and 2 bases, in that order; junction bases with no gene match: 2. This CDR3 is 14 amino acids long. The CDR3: CASSPGREQETQYF. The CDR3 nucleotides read TGTGCCAGCTCACCAGGGAGGGAGCAAGAGACCCAGTACTTC.

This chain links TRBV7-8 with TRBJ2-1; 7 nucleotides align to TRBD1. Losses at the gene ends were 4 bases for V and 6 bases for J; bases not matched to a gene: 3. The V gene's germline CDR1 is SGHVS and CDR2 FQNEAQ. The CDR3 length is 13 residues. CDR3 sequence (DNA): TGTGCCAGCAGCTCGCGGACAGGCAATGAGCAGTTCTTC. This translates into CASSSRTGNEQFF.

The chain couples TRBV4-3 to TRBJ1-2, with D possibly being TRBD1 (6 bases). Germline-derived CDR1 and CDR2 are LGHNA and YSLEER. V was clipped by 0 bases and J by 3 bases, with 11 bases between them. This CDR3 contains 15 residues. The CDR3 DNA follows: TGCGCCAGCAGCCAAGATCGAGCAGGGGACTATGGCTACACCTTC. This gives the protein CASSQDRAGDYGYTF.

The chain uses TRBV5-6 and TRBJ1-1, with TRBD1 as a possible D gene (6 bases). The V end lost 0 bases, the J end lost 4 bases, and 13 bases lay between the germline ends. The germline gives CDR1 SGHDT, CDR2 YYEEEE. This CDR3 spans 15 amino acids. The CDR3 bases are TGTGCCAGCAGCTTGGTTGAGGGGGTTAGCACTGAAGCTTTCTTT. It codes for CASSLVEGVSTEAFF.

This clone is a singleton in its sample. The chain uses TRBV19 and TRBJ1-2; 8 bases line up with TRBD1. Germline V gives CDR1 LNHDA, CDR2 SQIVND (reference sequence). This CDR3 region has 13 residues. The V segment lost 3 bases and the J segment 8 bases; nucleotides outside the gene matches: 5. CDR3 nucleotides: TGTGCCAGTAGTATCGTCACAGGGGGAGGCTACACCTTC. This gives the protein CASSIVTGGGYTF.

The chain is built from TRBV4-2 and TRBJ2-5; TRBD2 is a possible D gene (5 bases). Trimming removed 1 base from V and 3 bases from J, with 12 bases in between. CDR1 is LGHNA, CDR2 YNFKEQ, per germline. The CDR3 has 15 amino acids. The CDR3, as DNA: TGTGCCAGCAGCCAAGGTGGGAGTCAGGAAGAGACCCAGTACTTC. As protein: CASSQGGSQEETQYF.

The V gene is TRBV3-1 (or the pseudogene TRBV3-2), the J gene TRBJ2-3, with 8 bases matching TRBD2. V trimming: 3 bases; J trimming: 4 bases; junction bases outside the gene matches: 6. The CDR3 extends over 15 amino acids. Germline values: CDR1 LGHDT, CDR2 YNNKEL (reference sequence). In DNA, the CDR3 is TGTGCCAGCAGCCATCCGGGACTAGACCCAGATACGCAGTATTTT. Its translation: CASSHPGLDPDTQYF.

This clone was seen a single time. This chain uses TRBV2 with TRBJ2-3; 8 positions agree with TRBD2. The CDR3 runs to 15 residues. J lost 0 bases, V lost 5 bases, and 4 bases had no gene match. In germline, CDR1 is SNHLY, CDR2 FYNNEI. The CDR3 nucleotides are TGTGCCAGCAGTCCTAGCGGGCTTAGCACAGATACGCAGTATTTT. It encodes CASSPSGLSTDTQYF.

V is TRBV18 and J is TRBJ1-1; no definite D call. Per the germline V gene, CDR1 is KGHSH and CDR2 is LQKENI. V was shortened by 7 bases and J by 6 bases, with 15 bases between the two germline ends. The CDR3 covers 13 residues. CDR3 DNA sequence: TGTGCCAGCTTAACCTCAGAGGGCTCTGAAGCTTTCTTT. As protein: CASLTSEGSEAFF.

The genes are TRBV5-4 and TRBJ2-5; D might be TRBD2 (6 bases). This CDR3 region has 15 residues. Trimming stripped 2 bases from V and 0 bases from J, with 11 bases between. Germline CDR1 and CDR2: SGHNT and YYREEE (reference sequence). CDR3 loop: CASSFGGSHQETQYF. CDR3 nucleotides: TGTGCCAGCAGCTTTGGGGGGAGCCACCAAGAGACCCAGTACTTC. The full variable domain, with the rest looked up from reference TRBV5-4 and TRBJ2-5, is ETGVTQSPTHLIKTRGQQVTLRCSSQSGHNTVSWYQQALGQGPQFIFQYYREEENGRGNFPPRFSGLQFPNYSSELNVNALELDDSALYLCASSFGGSHQETQYFGPGTRLLVL.

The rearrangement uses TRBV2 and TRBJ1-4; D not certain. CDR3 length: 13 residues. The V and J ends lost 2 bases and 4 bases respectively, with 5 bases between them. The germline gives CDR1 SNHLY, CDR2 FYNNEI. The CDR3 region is CASSEQINEKLFF. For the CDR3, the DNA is TGTGCCAGCAGTGAACAGATTAATGAAAAACTGTTTTTT.

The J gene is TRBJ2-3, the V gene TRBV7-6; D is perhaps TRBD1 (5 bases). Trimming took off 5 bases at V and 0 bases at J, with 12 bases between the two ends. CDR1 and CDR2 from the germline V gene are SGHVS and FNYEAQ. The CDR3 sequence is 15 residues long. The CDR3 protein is CASSAGISSTDTQYF. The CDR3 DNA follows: TGTGCCAGCAGCGCAGGGATTTCTAGCACAGATACGCAGTATTTT. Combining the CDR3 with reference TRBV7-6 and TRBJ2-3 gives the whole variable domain GAGVSQSPRYKVTKRGQDVALRCDPISGHVSLYWYRQALGQGPEFLTYFNYEAQQDKSGLPNDRFSAERPEGSISTLTIQRTEQRDSAMYRCASSAGISSTDTQYFGPGTRLTVL.

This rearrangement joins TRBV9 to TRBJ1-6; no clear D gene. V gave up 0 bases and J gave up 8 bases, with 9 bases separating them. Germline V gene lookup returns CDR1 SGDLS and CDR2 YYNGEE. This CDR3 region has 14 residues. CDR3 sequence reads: CASSVDGVDSPLHF. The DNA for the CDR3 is TGTGCCAGCAGCGTAGACGGGGTTGATTCACCCCTCCACTTT.

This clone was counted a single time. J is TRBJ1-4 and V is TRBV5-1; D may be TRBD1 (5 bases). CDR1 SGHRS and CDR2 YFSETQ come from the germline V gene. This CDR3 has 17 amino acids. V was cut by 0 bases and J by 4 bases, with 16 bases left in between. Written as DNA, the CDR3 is TGCGCCAGCAGCTTGGGGCCACGGAGGGGACTTAATGAAAAACTGTTTTTT. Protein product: CASSLGPRRGLNEKLFF. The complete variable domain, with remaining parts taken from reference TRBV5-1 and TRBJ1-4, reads KAGVTQTPRYLIKTRGQQVTLSCSPISGHRSVSWYQQTPGQGLQFLFEYFSETQRNKGNFPGRFSGRQFSNSRSEMNVSTLELGDSALYLCASSLGPRRGLNEKLFFGSGTQLSVL.

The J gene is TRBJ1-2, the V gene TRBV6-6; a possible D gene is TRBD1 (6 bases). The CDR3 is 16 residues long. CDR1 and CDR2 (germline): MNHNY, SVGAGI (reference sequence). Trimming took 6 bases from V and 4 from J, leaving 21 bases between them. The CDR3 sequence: CASSRLTGGVPYGYTF. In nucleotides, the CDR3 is TGTGCCAGCAGCCGGCTAACGGGGGGCGTCCCCTATGGCTACACCTTC.

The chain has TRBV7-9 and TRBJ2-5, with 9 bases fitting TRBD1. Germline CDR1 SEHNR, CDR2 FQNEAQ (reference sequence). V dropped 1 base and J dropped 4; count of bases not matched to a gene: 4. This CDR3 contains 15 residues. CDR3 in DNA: TGTGCCAGCAGCTTAGGAACAGGGGGCTTAGAGACCCAGTACTTC. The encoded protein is CASSLGTGGLETQYF.

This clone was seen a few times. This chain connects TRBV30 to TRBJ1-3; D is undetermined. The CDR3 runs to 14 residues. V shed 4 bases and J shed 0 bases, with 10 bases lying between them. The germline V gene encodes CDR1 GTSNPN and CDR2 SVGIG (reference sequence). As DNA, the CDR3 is TGTGCCTGGAAGACACCGTCCTCTGGAAACACCATATATTTT. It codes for CAWKTPSSGNTIYF.

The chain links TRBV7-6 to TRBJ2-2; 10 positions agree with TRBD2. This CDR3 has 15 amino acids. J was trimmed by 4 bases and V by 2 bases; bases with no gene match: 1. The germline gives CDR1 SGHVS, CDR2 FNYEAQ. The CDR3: CASSLSSGGTGELFF. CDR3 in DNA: TGTGCCAGCAGCTTATCTAGCGGGGGCACCGGGGAGCTGTTTTTT. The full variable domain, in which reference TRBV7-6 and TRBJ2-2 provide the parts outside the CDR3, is GAGVSQSPRYKVTKRGQDVALRCDPISGHVSLYWYRQALGQGPEFLTYFNYEAQQDKSGLPNDRFSAERPEGSISTLTIQRTEQRDSAMYRCASSLSSGGTGELFFGEGSRLTVL.

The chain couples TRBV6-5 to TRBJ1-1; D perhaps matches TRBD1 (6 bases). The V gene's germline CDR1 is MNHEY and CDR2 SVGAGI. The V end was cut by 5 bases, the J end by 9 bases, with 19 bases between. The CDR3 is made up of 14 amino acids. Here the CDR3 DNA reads TGTGCCAGCAGTCCAATGCCCGGGGACAAAAAAGCTTTCTTT. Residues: CASSPMPGDKKAFF.

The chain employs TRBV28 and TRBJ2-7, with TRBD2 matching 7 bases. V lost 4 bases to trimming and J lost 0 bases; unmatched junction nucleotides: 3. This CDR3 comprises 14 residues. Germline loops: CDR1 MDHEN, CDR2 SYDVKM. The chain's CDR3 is CASSSTSDSYEQYV. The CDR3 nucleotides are TGTGCCAGCAGTTCAACTAGCGACTCCTACGAGCAGTACGTC.